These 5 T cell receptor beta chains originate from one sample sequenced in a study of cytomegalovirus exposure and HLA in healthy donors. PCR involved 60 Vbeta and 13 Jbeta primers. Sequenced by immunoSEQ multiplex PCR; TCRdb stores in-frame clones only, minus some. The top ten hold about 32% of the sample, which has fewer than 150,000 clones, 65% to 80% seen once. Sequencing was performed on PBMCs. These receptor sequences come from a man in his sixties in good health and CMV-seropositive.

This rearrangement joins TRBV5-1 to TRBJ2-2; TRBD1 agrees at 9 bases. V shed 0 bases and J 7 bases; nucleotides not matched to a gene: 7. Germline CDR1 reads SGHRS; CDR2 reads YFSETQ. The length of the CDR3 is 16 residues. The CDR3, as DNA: TGCGCCAGCAGCTTGGCCGTTGCGGGACAGGGCGGGGAGCTGTTTTTT. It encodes CASSLAVAGQGGELFF.

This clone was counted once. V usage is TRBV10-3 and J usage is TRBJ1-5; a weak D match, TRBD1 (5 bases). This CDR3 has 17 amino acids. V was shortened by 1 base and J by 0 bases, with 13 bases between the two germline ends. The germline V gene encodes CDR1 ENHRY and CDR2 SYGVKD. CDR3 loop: CAISEFPGGDSNQPQHF. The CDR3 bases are TGTGCCATCAGTGAGTTTCCGGGGGGGGATAGCAATCAGCCCCAGCATTTT.

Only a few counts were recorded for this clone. Here the CDR3 reads CASSQDRTGQAEAFF. In nucleotides, the CDR3 is TGTGCCAGCAGCCAAGACCGAACAGGGCAAGCTGAAGCTTTCTTT. The genes are TRBV14 and TRBJ1-1, with D possibly matching TRBD1 (6 bases). Germline values: CDR1 SGHDN, CDR2 FVKESK. The CDR3 contains 15 residues. Trimming took off 0 bases at V and 6 bases at J, with 14 bases between the two ends.

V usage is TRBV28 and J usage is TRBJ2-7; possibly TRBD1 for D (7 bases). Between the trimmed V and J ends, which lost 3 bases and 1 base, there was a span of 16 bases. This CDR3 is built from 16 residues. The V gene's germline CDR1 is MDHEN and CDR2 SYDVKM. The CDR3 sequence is CASSLTGRRVSYEQYF. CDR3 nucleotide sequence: TGTGCCAGCAGTTTGACAGGGAGGAGGGTTTCCTACGAGCAGTACTTC.

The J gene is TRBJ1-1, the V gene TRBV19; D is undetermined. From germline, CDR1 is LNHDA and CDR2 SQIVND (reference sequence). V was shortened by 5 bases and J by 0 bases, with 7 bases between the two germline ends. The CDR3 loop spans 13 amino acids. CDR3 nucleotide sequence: TGTGCCAGTAGTGGGCAGCTGAACACTGAAGCTTTCTTT. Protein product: CASSGQLNTEAFF.